These 14 T cell receptor beta chains came from one sample sequenced in a study of OX40 agonist ivuxolimab in advanced cancers. Library method: the immunoSEQ multiplex PCR assay. TCRdb took over this immuneACCESS table, retaining in-frame rearrangements with V and J assigned. Such tables are incomplete; in checked studies, under half of the missing clones stem from an unresolved V gene, and the remainder is unexplained. The sample table contains tens of thousands of clones; only one count was recorded for approximately 91% of them. The ten largest account for about 0.28% of the sample. The sequencing used CD4+ or CD8+ T cells sorted from blood, collected in a trial of the OX40 agonist ivuxolimab. The receptors shown here come from an adult with an advanced solid tumor such as melanoma, head and neck, liver or kidney cancer.

The rearrangement uses TRBV7-9 and TRBJ1-1; D gene unclear. V gave up 1 base and J gave up 0 bases, with 6 bases separating them. Looked up from germline, CDR1 is SEHNR and CDR2 is FQNEAQ (reference sequence). This CDR3 region has 14 residues. The CDR3 region has the DNA TGTGCCAGCAGCTTAGAGGGATTGAACACTGAAGCTTTCTTT. Translating gives CASSLEGLNTEAFF.

V usage is TRBV5-4 and J usage is TRBJ1-1; 8 nucleotides agree with TRBD1. Germline lookup yields CDR1 SGHNT and CDR2 YYREEE (reference sequence). Trimming at V came to 7 bases and at J to 7 bases, leaving 15 bases not matched to a gene. This CDR3 has 15 residues. CDR3 in amino acids: CASAPGGREGYEAFF. The CDR3 nucleotides are TGTGCCAGCGCCCCAGGGGGCAGGGAGGGTTATGAAGCTTTCTTT.

The V gene is TRBV18, the J gene TRBJ2-7; TRBD2 matches 7 bases. V shed 4 bases and J 2 bases; nucleotides not matched to a gene: 11. Germline loops: CDR1 KGHSH, CDR2 LQKENI. This CDR3 comprises 16 residues. The CDR3, as DNA: TGTGCCAGCTCACTACCTCCAGGACTAGGGGCCTACGAGCAGTACTTC. This translates into CASSLPPGLGAYEQYF.

The sample holds one count of this clone. The chain has TRBV4-1 and TRBJ2-2; unclear D gene. Trimming took 4 bases from V and 4 from J, leaving 10 bases between them. Germline CDR1 and CDR2: MGHRA and YSYEKL. The CDR3 contains 14 residues. The CDR3: CASSLGQFTGELFF. The CDR3 region has the DNA TGCGCCAGCAGCCTCGGGCAGTTCACCGGGGAGCTGTTTTTT.

The chain joins TRBV7-2 to TRBJ2-3; D is uncertain. The CDR3 is 13 residues long. In germline, CDR1 is SGHTA, CDR2 FQGNSA. V dropped 3 bases and J dropped 1 base, with 5 bases sitting between them. As DNA, the CDR3 is TGTGCCAGCAGCTTGCAGGGCACAGATACGCAGTATTTT. It translates to CASSLQGTDTQYF. Filled out from reference TRBV7-2 and TRBJ2-3, the complete variable domain reads GAGVSQSPSNKVTEKGKDVELRCDPISGHTALYWYRQSLGQGLEFLIYFQGNSAPDKSGLPSDRFSAERTGGSVSTLTIQRTQQEDSAVYLCASSLQGTDTQYFGPGTRLTVL.

The chain carries TRBV6-1 and TRBJ1-5; 11 bases fit TRBD1. With V trimmed by 3 bases and J by 6 bases, 10 bases remained unmatched. Looked up from germline, CDR1 is MNHNS and CDR2 is SASEGT. The CDR3 spans 17 residues. The CDR3: CASSETLQGQGGQPQHF. As DNA, the CDR3 is TGTGCCAGCAGTGAGACCCTCCAGGGACAGGGGGGTCAGCCCCAGCATTTT.

This clone was seen a single time. V and J are TRBV5-1 and TRBJ2-7; TRBD1 matches 9 bases. After removal of 4 bases from V and 4 bases from J, the junction contained 6 bases not matched to a gene. The germline V gene encodes CDR1 SGHRS and CDR2 YFSETQ. This CDR3 has 14 residues. CDR3: CASSPPGQGYEQYF. The CDR3 coding sequence is TGCGCCAGCAGCCCGCCGGGACAGGGATACGAGCAGTACTTC.

V usage is TRBV5-1 and J usage is TRBJ2-5, with 8 bases aligning to TRBD2. The V gene end was trimmed by 0 bases and the J gene end by 3 bases; junction bases not matched to a gene: 4. The CDR3 has 15 residues. Germline-derived CDR1 and CDR2 are SGHRS and YFSETQ. CDR3 DNA sequence: TGCGCCAGCAGCTTGGGTGGGACTAGGGAAGAGACCCAGTACTTC. Residues: CASSLGGTREETQYF.

The chain links TRBV11-1 to TRBJ2-6, with 7 nucleotides matching TRBD1. The CDR3 consists of 16 residues. J lost 2 bases, V lost 4 bases, and 5 bases had no gene match. Germline V gives CDR1 SGHAT, CDR2 FQDESV (reference sequence). The CDR3 protein is CASSSTGVAGANVLTF. Here the CDR3 DNA reads TGTGCCAGCAGCTCCACAGGGGTGGCTGGGGCCAACGTCCTGACTTTC.

The gene calls are TRBV5-6 and TRBJ1-1; perhaps TRBD1 as D (5 bases). Germline V gene lookup returns CDR1 SGHDT and CDR2 YYEEEE. V lost 1 base and J 0 bases, leaving 10 bases between the germline ends. This CDR3 contains 15 residues. The CDR3 DNA reads as TGTGCCAGCAGCTTGAAAAACAGGCTGAACACTGAAGCTTTCTTT. Translated, it gives CASSLKNRLNTEAFF.

This chain uses TRBV27 with TRBJ2-1, with D perhaps being TRBD1 or TRBD2 (5 bases each). The CDR3 has 14 residues. Trimming cost V 6 bases and J 7 bases, with 16 bases left between them. The germline CDR1 and CDR2 sequences are MNHEY and SMNVEV (reference sequence). The CDR3 here is CASREDSQGNEQFF. CDR3 DNA sequence: TGTGCCAGCAGGGAGGACTCCCAGGGTAATGAGCAGTTCTTC.

This sequence joins TRBV6-1 and TRBJ1-4; D ambiguous. The CDR3 totals 14 residues. CDR1 and CDR2 from the germline V gene are MNHNS and SASEGT. Trimming removed 0 bases from V and 8 bases from J, with 10 bases in between. The CDR3 region is CASSEASAGEKLFF. CDR3 sequence (DNA): TGTGCCAGCAGTGAAGCTTCCGCGGGCGAAAAACTGTTTTTT.

The rearrangement joins TRBV6-5 to TRBJ2-7; no clear D gene. Germline V gene data show CDR1 as MNHEY and CDR2 as SVGAGI. Between the trimmed V and J ends, which lost 5 bases and 2 bases, there was a span of 10 bases. CDR3 length: 13 amino acids. The CDR3 DNA reads as TGTGCCAGCAGTCGGACGGAGACCTACGAGCAGTACTTC. Translating gives CASSRTETYEQYF.

The gene calls are TRBV18 and TRBJ1-2, with 10 bases identical to TRBD1. There are 18 residues in the CDR3. The germline V gene has CDR1 KGHSH and CDR2 LQKENI. V lost 6 bases to trimming and J lost 5 bases; unmatched junction nucleotides: 18. The CDR3 nucleotides are TGTGCCAGCTCGCCTAAGTCCCGGGACAGGGGACGATTATATGGCTACACCTTC. Protein sequence: CASSPKSRDRGRLYGYTF.